The 20 T cell receptor beta chains in this list originate from one sample, sequenced in a study of T cell responses to AZD1222 COVID-19 vaccine. TCRdb's table, derived via immunoSEQ multiplex PCR, lists solely in-frame clones and lacks some. This sample has 20,000 to 25,000 clones, with about 80% found just once. Sequenced here: peripheral blood, sampled on day 0 of AZD1222 vaccination. These receptors were obtained from an adult in good health.

The J gene is TRBJ1-2, the V gene TRBV28; no firm D call. CDR3 length equals 11 residues. Germline V lookup: CDR1 MDHEN, CDR2 SYDVKM. The V end lost 5 bases, the J end lost 2 bases, and 3 bases lay between the germline ends. In DNA form, the CDR3 reads TGTGCCAGCAGTCAGAACTATGGCTACACCTTC. Its protein is CASSQNYGYTF.

The rearrangement links TRBV28 to TRBJ1-1; no clear D. The CDR3 loop spans 11 amino acids. CDR1 and CDR2 (germline): MDHEN, SYDVKM. Trimming took 10 bases from V and 1 from J, leaving 7 bases between them. The CDR3 DNA sequence: TGTGCCACCCTATCGAACACTGAAGCTTTCTTT. This gives the protein CATLSNTEAFF.

The rearrangement uses TRBV30 and TRBJ1-2, with 11 bases lining up with TRBD1. The CDR3 totals 12 residues. The ends lost 4 bases at V and 8 bases at J; junction bases unmatched: 3. CDR1 is GTSNPN and CDR2 is SVGIG in the germline V gene (reference sequence). CDR3 sequence reads: CAWTGQGVGYTF. The CDR3 coding sequence is TGTGCCTGGACGGGACAGGGGGTCGGCTACACCTTC.

The V and J genes are TRBV30 and TRBJ1-5, with unresolved D. V lost 0 bases and J lost 6, with 9 bases in between. From germline, CDR1 is GTSNPN and CDR2 SVGIG (reference sequence). The CDR3 has 13 residues. CDR3 DNA: TGTGCCTGGAGTGTGGCGCCCCGTCAGCCCCAGCATTTT. Protein: CAWSVAPRQPQHF.

The CDR3 DNA reads as TGTGCCAGCAGCGTAGGAGCGGGGGGAAGCACAGATACGCAGTATTTT. Translation gives CASSVGAGGSTDTQYF. The chain recombines TRBV9 with TRBJ2-3, with 9 bases identical to TRBD2. Germline-derived CDR1 and CDR2 are SGDLS and YYNGEE. The CDR3 spans 16 residues. Trimming at V came to 0 bases and at J to 0 bases, leaving 2 bases not matched to a gene.

V gene TRBV12-3 or TRBV12-4 combines with J gene TRBJ2-3, with D uncertain. This CDR3 contains 13 residues. V gave up 3 bases and J gave up 2 bases, with 6 bases separating them. This chain's CDR3 is CASSFGYTDTQYF. The CDR3 DNA is TGTGCCAGCAGTTTTGGGTACACAGATACGCAGTATTTT.

The chain recombines TRBV7-9 with TRBJ2-4; D gene uncertain. V was shortened by 2 bases and J by 6 bases, with 14 bases between the two germline ends. Germline V CDR1 and CDR2: SEHNR, FQNEAQ (reference sequence). CDR3 size: 15 residues. The CDR3 loop reads CASSLYGVAGNIQYF. DNA of the CDR3: TGTGCCAGCAGCTTATATGGGGTTGCTGGAAACATTCAGTACTTC. The whole variable domain, filled in from reference TRBV7-9 and TRBJ2-4, reads DTGVSQNPRHKITKRGQNVTFRCDPISEHNRLYWYRQTLGQGPEFLTYFQNEAQLEKSRLLSDRFSAERPKGSFSTLEIQRTEQGDSAMYLCASSLYGVAGNIQYFGAGTRLSVL.

The chain combines TRBV5-4 with TRBJ1-2; tentatively, D is TRBD1 (5 bases). Germline-derived CDR1 and CDR2 are SGHNT and YYREEE (reference sequence). This CDR3 contains 14 residues. With 4 bases removed from V and 4 bases from J, the gap between germline ends came to 14 bases. The CDR3 reads CASSVQVSFYGYTF. CDR3 nucleotide sequence: TGTGCCAGCAGCGTACAGGTTTCCTTCTATGGCTACACCTTC.

V gene TRBV7-8 combines with J gene TRBJ1-5, with 12 nucleotides matching TRBD1. Germline CDR1 and CDR2: SGHVS and FQNEAQ. The CDR3 has 18 amino acids. V was pared by 4 bases and J by 0 bases, with 7 bases of the junction left unmatched. CDR3 in amino acids: CASSSGTGGPLSNQPQHF. The CDR3, as DNA: TGTGCCAGCAGCTCGGGGACAGGGGGCCCCCTTAGCAATCAGCCCCAGCATTTT. The full variable domain, completed using reference TRBV7-8 and TRBJ1-5, is GAGVSQSPRYKVAKRGQDVALRCDPISGHVSLFWYQQALGQGPEFLTYFQNEAQLDKSGLPSDRFFAERPEGSVSTLKIQRTQQEDSAVYLCASSSGTGGPLSNQPQHFGDGTRLSIL.

This chain connects TRBV19 to TRBJ2-7; 7 positions agree with TRBD1. Per the germline V gene, CDR1 is LNHDA and CDR2 is SQIVND (reference sequence). V dropped 5 bases and J dropped 2; count of bases not matched to a gene: 6. The CDR3 consists of 14 residues. The CDR3: CASSLRTGTYEQYF. The CDR3 nucleotides are TGTGCCAGTAGTTTGCGGACAGGCACCTACGAGCAGTACTTC.

V is TRBV7-6 and J is TRBJ1-5, with D perhaps TRBD1 (5 bases). CDR1 and CDR2 (germline): SGHVS, FNYEAQ. CDR3 length: 16 amino acids. V was shortened by 4 bases and J by 0 bases, with 13 bases between the two germline ends. In DNA, the CDR3 is TGTGCCAGCAGCTCCCCGGGGCCTTATAGCAATCAGCCCCAGCATTTT. This sequence encodes CASSSPGPYSNQPQHF.

The chain recombines TRBV5-1 with TRBJ1-5, with 7 nucleotides matching TRBD1. Germline CDR1 and CDR2: SGHRS and YFSETQ. This CDR3 region has 16 residues. Trimming at V came to 4 bases and at J to 2 bases, leaving 9 bases not matched to a gene. CDR3 nucleotide sequence: TGCGCCAGCAGCCCGGGGACAGTAGCTGGCAATCAGCCCCAGCATTTT. Encoded protein: CASSPGTVAGNQPQHF.

J is TRBJ1-4 and V is TRBV20-1; D uncertain. Per germline, CDR1 DFQATT and CDR2 SNEGSKA (reference sequence). This CDR3 spans 16 amino acids. Deletions cut 3 bases from V and 0 bases from J, with 14 bases between. CDR3 sequence (DNA): TGCAGTGCTAGTGGGCGGGCGGCTGCAACTAATGAAAAACTGTTTTTT. Protein product: CSASGRAAATNEKLFF.

This sequence joins TRBV5-1 and TRBJ2-1; 13 bases match TRBD2. The CDR3 sequence is 17 residues long. V shed 4 bases, J shed 0 bases, and the junction held 4 bases outside the gene matches. Per germline, CDR1 SGHRS and CDR2 YFSETQ. CDR3 bases: TGCGCCAGCAGCCCGGGACTAGCGGGAAGCTCCTACAATGAGCAGTTCTTC. Protein product: CASSPGLAGSSYNEQFF.

J is TRBJ1-5 and V is TRBV27, with a tentative D call TRBD1 (6 bases). The V gene lost 2 bases and the J gene lost 2 bases, with 13 bases spanning the gap. Germline CDR1 is MNHEY and CDR2 is SMNVEV (reference sequence). CDR3 length: 16 residues. The CDR3 sequence is CASSLMWGPGNQPQHF. CDR3 DNA sequence: TGTGCCAGCAGTTTAATGTGGGGGCCGGGCAATCAGCCCCAGCATTTT.

This clone was detected once. The chain couples TRBV13 to TRBJ1-3; D not certain. The ends were cut back, 2 bases at V and 0 bases at J, with 11 bases in the middle. The CDR3 contains 16 residues. Germline-derived CDR1 and CDR2 are PRHDT and FYEKMQ (reference sequence). This CDR3 is CASSLRAPNSGNTIYF. Written as DNA, the CDR3 is TGTGCCAGCAGCTTAAGGGCGCCCAACTCTGGAAACACCATATATTTT.

The chain uses TRBV7-9 and TRBJ2-3, with D unclear. The CDR3 spans 15 residues. From germline, CDR1 is SEHNR and CDR2 FQNEAQ (reference sequence). Trimming removed 0 bases from V and 0 bases from J, with 7 bases in between. DNA for the CDR3: TGTGCCAGCAGCTTAGCTCCCCGAAGCACAGATACGCAGTATTTT. The encoded protein is CASSLAPRSTDTQYF.

The genes are TRBV15 and TRBJ2-1, with TRBD1 matching 7 bases. From germline, CDR1 is LNHNV and CDR2 YYDKDF (reference sequence). The CDR3 spans 15 residues. With 0 bases clipped from V and 7 bases from J, the junction kept 6 bases outside the gene matches. CDR3 in amino acids: CATSRDVAGGNEQFF. CDR3 coding DNA: TGTGCCACCAGCAGAGATGTGGCAGGGGGAAATGAGCAGTTCTTC.

The chain combines TRBV5-5 with TRBJ2-7; 7 bases are a match to TRBD1. This CDR3 has 14 amino acids. Germline lookup yields CDR1 SGHKS and CDR2 YYEKEE (reference sequence). V was clipped by 2 bases and J by 2 bases; unmatched bases: 4. The CDR3 loop is CASSFGTAAYEQYF. As DNA, the CDR3 is TGTGCCAGCAGCTTCGGGACAGCAGCCTACGAGCAGTACTTC.

This clone was observed a few times. The J gene is TRBJ2-3, the V gene TRBV5-6; D may be TRBD2 (6 bases). Trimming cost V 4 bases and J 0 bases, with 15 bases left between them. The length of the CDR3 is 16 residues. Germline V gene data show CDR1 as SGHDT and CDR2 as YYEEEE. CDR3 sequence: CASSTQISGSTDTQYF. The CDR3 bases are TGTGCCAGCAGCACCCAAATTAGCGGTAGCACAGATACGCAGTATTTT.